What follows are 30 T cell receptor beta chains derived from one specimen sequenced in a study of vaccination and CD4 T cells after COVID-19. Treatment: roughly 10-day PBMC culture with coronavirus spike peptide pools or control peptides (ViraFEST assay). Their antigen targets remain unknown. At the Johns Hopkins FTIC core, DNA taken from cultured CD4+ T cells was sequenced by way of the Oncomine TCR Beta short-read assay. Via MiXCR, TCRdb re-called the PCR reads, giving one row per CDR3 protein. The sample holds 8,000 or so distinct CDR3 sequences, 55% to 75% seen once. Sequences were obtained from CD4+ T cells from blood, cultured in vitro. These receptors originate from a human donor who had recovered from COVID-19.

V gene TRBV15 combines with J gene TRBJ2-1; the match to TRBD2 covers 14 bases. V was pared by 1 base and J by 4 bases, with 0 bases of the junction left unmatched. Germline V lookup: CDR1 LNHNV, CDR2 YYDKDF (reference sequence). This CDR3 comprises 16 residues. CDR3 bases: TGTGCCACCAGCAGAGGGACTAGCGGGAGGTACAATGAGCAGTTCTTC. It is translated as CATSRGTSGRYNEQFF.

DNA for the CDR3: TGTGCCAGCAGTTCGGACAGGAACACTGAAGCTTTCTTT. Translation: CASSSDRNTEAFF. This chain joins TRBV11-2 and TRBJ1-1, with D possibly TRBD1 on 6 matching bases. V was shortened by 6 bases and J by 1 base, with 9 bases between the two germline ends. Germline V gives CDR1 SGHAT, CDR2 FQNNGV. The CDR3 contains 13 residues. The full variable domain, in which reference TRBV11-2 and TRBJ1-1 provide the parts outside the CDR3, is EAGVAQSPRYKIIEKRQSVAFWCNPISGHATLYWYQQILGQGPKLLIQFQNNGVVDDSQLPKDRFSAERLKGVDSTLKIQPAKLEDSAVYLCASSSDRNTEAFFGQGTRLTVV.

The CDR3 protein is CASSGPWTGNEKLFF. In DNA form, the CDR3 reads TGTGCCAGCAGTGGGCCCTGGACAGGGAACGAAAAACTGTTTTTT. The chain joins TRBV6-2 or TRBV6-3 to TRBJ1-4, with 8 nucleotides matching TRBD1. CDR3 length: 15 amino acids. With V trimmed by 5 bases and J by 8 bases, 10 bases remained unmatched. Germline V CDR1 and CDR2: MNHEY, SVGEGT.

The chain employs TRBV7-2 and TRBJ2-5, with TRBD1 matching 7 bases. After removal of 1 base from V and 10 bases from J, the junction contained 21 bases not matched to a gene. The CDR3 has 18 amino acids. The V gene's germline CDR1 is SGHTA and CDR2 FQGNSA. The CDR3 loop is CASSLGGLGRGFRWGQYF. The DNA of the CDR3 is TGTGCCAGCAGCTTAGGCGGTTTGGGCAGGGGGTTCCGCTGGGGCCAGTACTTC.

The chain carries TRBV6-1 and TRBJ1-2; D is possibly TRBD1 (6 bases). The V end lost 7 bases, the J end lost 4 bases, and 16 bases lay between the germline ends. The CDR3 consists of 14 residues. Per germline, CDR1 MNHNS and CDR2 SASEGT. The CDR3 is CASIKQGRGYGYTF. The DNA for the CDR3 is TGTGCCAGCATAAAACAGGGACGGGGCTATGGCTACACCTTC.

The chain is built from TRBV20-1 and TRBJ2-7; TRBD2 matches at 11 bases. CDR1 and CDR2 from the germline V gene are DFQATT and SNEGSKA (reference sequence). With V trimmed by 0 bases and J by 5 bases, 6 bases remained unmatched. The CDR3 spans 15 residues. This CDR3 reads CSARDGSGRVHEQYF. CDR3 bases: TGCAGTGCTAGAGATGGTAGCGGGAGGGTCCACGAGCAGTACTTC.

This clonotype is large (0.1 to 1%) by share. The chain employs TRBV6-1 and TRBJ2-1, with TRBD2 matching 8 bases. The ends lost 4 bases at V and 5 bases at J; junction bases unmatched: 13. The germline V gene encodes CDR1 MNHNS and CDR2 SASEGT. CDR3 length equals 17 residues. The CDR3 nucleotides read TGTGCCAGCAGTGCCGGGACTAGGGGGAAGGGTGACAATGAGCAGTTCTTC. This gives the protein CASSAGTRGKGDNEQFF.

The J gene is TRBJ2-3, the V gene TRBV4-3; D possibly corresponds to TRBD2 (6 bases). Germline V gene lookup returns CDR1 LGHNA and CDR2 YSLEER. The CDR3 contains 15 residues. The ends were cut back, 4 bases at V and 4 bases at J, with 15 bases in the middle. The CDR3 spells CASSLRVGGSDTQYF. CDR3 DNA: TGCGCCAGCAGCCTAAGGGTGGGAGGCTCAGATACGCAGTATTTT.

This clonotype was observed a few times. The V and J genes are TRBV19 and TRBJ1-5, with D possibly TRBD1 on 6 matching bases. V was trimmed by 6 bases and J by 4 bases, leaving 13 bases between them. Germline loops: CDR1 LNHDA, CDR2 SQIVND (reference sequence). The CDR3 totals 14 residues. The CDR3 DNA reads as TGTGCCAGTAGAACGGACAGACCTAATCAGCCCCAGCATTTT. This sequence encodes CASRTDRPNQPQHF.

The V and J genes are TRBV20-1 and TRBJ2-3, with 11 bases fitting TRBD2. CDR3 length equals 16 residues. With V trimmed by 3 bases and J by 4 bases, 9 bases remained unmatched. Germline V gives CDR1 DFQATT, CDR2 SNEGSKA (reference sequence). This CDR3 is CSASARTSGLADTQYF. The CDR3, as DNA: TGCAGTGCTAGTGCAAGGACTAGCGGGTTGGCAGATACGCAGTATTTT.

The rearrangement joins TRBV25-1 to TRBJ1-6; 7 bases agree with TRBD1. The CDR3 is 15 amino acids. The germline gives CDR1 MGHDK, CDR2 SYGVNS. V lost 3 bases, J lost 8 bases, and 7 bases stayed unmatched. CDR3 sequence reads: CASSDGGGAYSPLHF. CDR3 nucleotides: TGTGCCAGCAGTGATGGAGGGGGCGCTTATTCACCCCTCCACTTT.

The chain joins TRBV15 to TRBJ2-7, with TRBD1 matching over 8 bases. V shed 0 bases, J shed 11 bases, and the junction held 6 bases outside the gene matches. Germline V gives CDR1 LNHNV, CDR2 YYDKDF (reference sequence). The CDR3 loop spans 13 amino acids. CDR3 coding DNA: TGTGCCACCAGCAGAGATAGACGGGACAGGAAGTACTTC. Protein product: CATSRDRRDRKYF.

This rearrangement joins TRBV28 to TRBJ2-7, with a weak D call TRBD2 (6 bases). This CDR3 contains 15 residues. Trimming shortened V by 1 base and J by 3 bases, and 13 bases separated the two germline ends. Germline V gives CDR1 MDHEN, CDR2 SYDVKM. The CDR3 DNA reads TGTGCCAGCAGTTTATCTGGAGGGCCCCTCTACGAGCAGTACTTC. Translated, it gives CASSLSGGPLYEQYF.

The chain carries TRBV28 and TRBJ1-1; weak D call: TRBD1 (5 bases). Germline V gene lookup returns CDR1 MDHEN and CDR2 SYDVKM. The CDR3 sequence is 12 residues long. V was trimmed by 9 bases and J by 0 bases, leaving 8 bases between them. Here the CDR3 DNA reads TGTGCCAGTCGGGACCTGAACACTGAAGCTTTCTTT. Translation: CASRDLNTEAFF. Together with reference TRBV28 and TRBJ1-1, the CDR3 gives the full variable domain: DVKVTQSSRYLVKRTGEKVFLECVQDMDHENMFWYRQDPGLGLRLIYFSYDVKMKEKGDIPEGYSVSREKKERFSLILESASTNQTSMYLCASRDLNTEAFFGQGTRLTVV.

This chain connects TRBV11-3 to TRBJ2-4; TRBD2 might be the D (6 bases). The CDR3 totals 15 residues. V shed 4 bases and J shed 7 bases, with 17 bases lying between them. The germline V gene encodes CDR1 SGHNT and CDR2 YENEEA. The CDR3: CASSSSSGEGNIQYF. In nucleotides, the CDR3 is TGTGCCAGCAGCTCTAGTAGCGGAGAAGGGAACATTCAGTACTTC.

The rearrangement links TRBV20-1 to TRBJ2-7, with 13 bases identical to TRBD2. V was clipped by 3 bases and J by 3 bases; unmatched bases: 2. CDR3 length equals 14 residues. CDR1 is DFQATT and CDR2 is SNEGSKA in the germline V gene (reference sequence). The CDR3 DNA reads TGCAGTGCTAGGACTAGCGGGGGGTACTACGAGCAGTACTTC. Translation: CSARTSGGYYEQYF.

V is TRBV20-1 and J is TRBJ2-7, with D possibly matching TRBD2 (6 bases). V lost 2 bases, J lost 2 bases, and 13 bases lay in between. This CDR3 contains 14 residues. CDR1 and CDR2 (germline): DFQATT, SNEGSKA (reference sequence). The CDR3 region has the DNA TGCAGTGCTAGACCCAGCGGGTTAACCTACGAGCAGTACTTC. It translates to CSARPSGLTYEQYF.

J is TRBJ2-7 and V is TRBV7-3, with a weak D call TRBD2 (5 bases). CDR3 length equals 14 residues. The V and J ends lost 2 bases and 1 base respectively, with 9 bases between them. In germline, CDR1 is SGHTA, CDR2 FQGTGA. CDR3 region: CASSLQLESYEQYF. The DNA for the CDR3 is TGTGCCAGCAGCTTACAACTAGAGTCCTACGAGCAGTACTTC.

This clonotype is classed as hyperexpanded. This chain connects TRBV6-5 to TRBJ2-3; 15 positions agree with TRBD2. CDR3 length equals 18 residues. Germline loops: CDR1 MNHEY, CDR2 SVGAGI. Losses at the gene ends were 0 bases for V and 0 bases for J; bases not matched to a gene: 1. CDR3: CASSYSGTSGGSTDTQYF. The DNA of the CDR3 is TGTGCCAGCAGTTACTCCGGGACTAGCGGGGGGAGCACAGATACGCAGTATTTT.

The genes are TRBV20-1 and TRBJ2-1; 7 bases are a match to TRBD2. This CDR3 is 16 amino acids long. The germline CDR1 and CDR2 sequences are DFQATT and SNEGSKA (reference sequence). V shed 6 bases and J 0 bases; nucleotides not matched to a gene: 11. The CDR3 is CSARSSGPSSYNEQFF. CDR3 bases: TGCAGTGCAAGATCTAGCGGCCCGAGCTCCTACAATGAGCAGTTCTTC.

The rearrangement links TRBV7-2 to TRBJ2-2; D may be TRBD1 (6 bases). Trimming stripped 6 bases from V and 5 bases from J, with 10 bases between. The length of the CDR3 is 13 residues. Germline CDR1 and CDR2: SGHTA and FQGNSA. CDR3 DNA sequence: TGTGCCAGCAGACCTACAGGGACCGGGGAGCTGTTTTTT. It specifies CASRPTGTGELFF.

The genes are TRBV20-1 and TRBJ1-5, with no clear D. Between the trimmed V and J ends, which lost 7 bases and 0 bases, there was a span of 7 bases. The CDR3 consists of 12 residues. Germline CDR1 reads DFQATT; CDR2 reads SNEGSKA (reference sequence). The CDR3 DNA reads as TGCAGTGGGCAGATTAGCAATCAGCCCCAGCATTTT. Protein product: CSGQISNQPQHF.

The genes are TRBV7-2 and TRBJ2-1; no clear D. The CDR3 runs 17 residues. Germline V gene data show CDR1 as SGHTA and CDR2 as FQGNSA. V lost 0 bases and J lost 4, with 16 bases in between. The CDR3 DNA follows: TGTGCCAGCAGCTTAGCGTCGGGCTCCTTAATTTACAATGAGCAGTTCTTC. Amino acid sequence: CASSLASGSLIYNEQFF. Full variable domain (missing parts from reference TRBV7-2 and TRBJ2-1): GAGVSQSPSNKVTEKGKDVELRCDPISGHTALYWYRQSLGQGLEFLIYFQGNSAPDKSGLPSDRFSAERTGGSVSTLTIQRTQQEDSAVYLCASSLASGSLIYNEQFFGPGTRLTVL.

This sequence joins TRBV12-3 or TRBV12-4 and TRBJ1-2, with D perhaps TRBD1 (5 bases). V gave up 6 bases and J gave up 1 base, with 9 bases separating them. The CDR3 is 13 amino acids. In DNA form, the CDR3 reads TGTGCCAGCAGCCAGGGAAGTAACTATGGCTACACCTTC. As protein: CASSQGSNYGYTF.

The rearrangement links TRBV28 to TRBJ1-5, with 12 bases aligning to TRBD1. The ends lost 8 bases at V and 0 bases at J; junction bases unmatched: 8. Germline CDR1 and CDR2: MDHEN and SYDVKM. This CDR3 contains 17 residues. In DNA form, the CDR3 reads TGTGCCAGCGCCGGGACAGGGGGCGTATATAGCAATCAGCCCCAGCATTTT. Encoded protein: CASAGTGGVYSNQPQHF. Full variable domain (rest looked up from reference TRBV28 and TRBJ1-5): DVKVTQSSRYLVKRTGEKVFLECVQDMDHENMFWYRQDPGLGLRLIYFSYDVKMKEKGDIPEGYSVSREKKERFSLILESASTNQTSMYLCASAGTGGVYSNQPQHFGDGTRLSIL.

The rearrangement joins TRBV7-2 to TRBJ2-5; TRBD2 aligns across 8 bases. The CDR3 covers 15 residues. Germline loops: CDR1 SGHTA, CDR2 FQGNSA. The V segment lost 3 bases and the J segment 5 bases; nucleotides outside the gene matches: 8. The CDR3 loop reads CASSFGRGRSETQYF. The CDR3 DNA reads as TGTGCCAGCAGCTTCGGTCGCGGGAGGTCTGAGACCCAGTACTTC.

This chain uses TRBV5-1 with TRBJ2-5; D not resolved. This CDR3 region has 14 residues. Germline lookup yields CDR1 SGHRS and CDR2 YFSETQ. V lost 4 bases and J lost 1, with 11 bases in between. This CDR3 is CASSPRTLQETQYF. The CDR3 coding sequence is TGCGCCAGCAGCCCTAGGACCCTCCAAGAGACCCAGTACTTC.

The chain combines TRBV19 with TRBJ2-3, with D unresolved. The CDR3 runs 15 residues. CDR1 and CDR2 from the germline V gene are LNHDA and SQIVND (reference sequence). V lost 7 bases and J lost 6, with 20 bases in between. The CDR3 DNA reads TGTGCCAGTACCCCAACCTCGGTGGCCAGGGATACGCAGTATTTT. It encodes CASTPTSVARDTQYF.

This clonotype was seen only a few times. This rearrangement joins TRBV20-1 to TRBJ1-1; D unresolved. Trimming removed 0 bases at V and 10 bases at J, with 15 bases between. Germline CDR1 reads DFQATT; CDR2 reads SNEGSKA (reference sequence). The CDR3 extends over 13 amino acids. The CDR3 sequence is CSARDPAGMVAFF. CDR3 in DNA: TGCAGTGCTAGAGATCCGGCGGGGATGGTAGCTTTCTTT.

This sequence joins TRBV11-3 and TRBJ2-5, with a weak D call TRBD1 (5 bases). V shed 3 bases and J shed 1 base, with 9 bases lying between them. Germline lookup yields CDR1 SGHNT and CDR2 YENEEA. The CDR3 covers 14 residues. The DNA for the CDR3 is TGTGCCAGCAGCTTCACGACAGCCCAAGAGACCCAGTACTTC. It specifies CASSFTTAQETQYF.